A selection of T cell receptor beta chains follows, all from one sample in a study of shared clonotypes between healthy human individuals. The table came from immunoSEQ multiplex PCR; TCRdb's copy has only in-frame clones and leaves some out. The profile shows 2 million to 2.5 million clones, roughly 93% of them singletons. The sample taken for sequencing was naive CD4+ T cells from PBMCs. These TCRs come from a man between 18 and 35 years old in good health. Some clones in this sample may be carry-over from other donors' samples. CDR3s include the opening cysteine and the closing phenylalanine or tryptophan. The order of the fields is D gene, V gene, clone size, J gene, CDR3 protein, CDR3 DNA. A D gene is named only where the DNA matches it firmly. The size entry is marked missing in some rows and otherwise reads once, few, many or a size class.

>TRBD2|TRBV2|.|TRBJ2-5
CASSEGLAGRIQETQYF
TGTGCCAGCAGTGAGGGGCTAGCGGGCCGGATACAAGAGACCCAGTACTTC
>.|TRBV7-9|.|TRBJ2-3
CASSLSKSTDTQYF
TGTGCCAGCAGCTTATCCAAAAGCACAGATACGCAGTATTTT
>.|TRBV7-2|.|TRBJ1-1
CASSLVGDTNTEAFF
TGTGCCAGCAGCTTAGTAGGTGACACCAACACTGAAGCTTTCTTT
>.|TRBV6-6|.|TRBJ2-2
CASKQGEGGELFF
TGTGCCAGCAAACAGGGCGAAGGCGGGGAGCTGTTTTTT
>.|TRBV5-5|.|TRBJ2-7
CASSWTGEQYF
TGTGCCAGCAGCTGGACGGGCGAGCAGTACTTC
>.|TRBV5-6|.|TRBJ1-1
CASSLLGAQNTEAFF
TGTGCCAGCAGCTTGCTGGGCGCCCAAAACACTGAAGCTTTCTTT
>.|TRBV6-1|few|TRBJ1-1
CASSVQGPNTEAFF
TGTGCCAGCAGTGTACAGGGCCCGAACACTGAAGCTTTCTTT
>TRBD1|TRBV5-1|.|TRBJ1-2
CASTLGLPGQNNYGYTF
TGCGCCAGCACCCTAGGCCTACCGGGACAGAATAACTATGGCTACACCTTC
>TRBD2|TRBV7-9|.|TRBJ2-3
CASSPRTSFNTDTQYF
TGTGCCAGCAGCCCCCGGACTAGCTTCAACACAGATACGCAGTATTTT
>.|TRBV7-8|.|TRBJ2-3
CASSLGSSRDTQYF
TGTGCCAGCAGCTTGGGGTCGTCACGAGATACGCAGTATTTT
>.|TRBV19|.|TRBJ2-1
CASSIIDGENEQFF
TGTGCCAGTAGCATAATCGACGGAGAAAATGAGCAGTTCTTC
>TRBD2|TRBV19|.|TRBJ2-5
CASTRLAGKQETQYF
TGTGCCAGTACCCGACTAGCGGGTAAGCAAGAGACCCAGTACTTC
>.|TRBV28|.|TRBJ2-7
CASLSRSSYEQYF
TGTGCCAGCCTCTCCAGGAGCTCCTACGAGCAGTACTTC
>.|TRBV28|.|TRBJ2-7
CASSSHGGGPAEQYF
TGTGCCAGCAGTTCCCACGGGGGTGGTCCGGCCGAGCAGTACTTC
>TRBD1|TRBV5-8|.|TRBJ2-7
CASSLFAGGGQGTYEQYF
TGTGCCAGCAGCTTGTTTGCGGGTGGGGGACAGGGAACCTACGAGCAGTACTTC
>TRBD2|TRBV9|.|TRBJ2-5
CASSVRGLATQETQYF
TGTGCCAGCAGCGTAAGAGGACTAGCGACCCAAGAGACCCAGTACTTC
>.|TRBV7-3|.|TRBJ2-1
CASSLKGREYNEQFF
TGTGCCAGCAGCTTAAAGGGCAGAGAATACAATGAGCAGTTCTTC
>.|TRBV28|.|TRBJ1-1
CASSFTWVSYTEAFF
TGTGCCAGCAGTTTTACTTGGGTTTCCTACACTGAAGCTTTCTTT
>TRBD2|TRBV5-1|.|TRBJ2-3
CASSFRTSRSTDTQYF
TGCGCCAGCAGCTTCAGGACTAGCCGAAGCACAGATACGCAGTATTTT
>.|TRBV7-3|.|TRBJ2-2
CASSPSRIARGSGELFF
TGTGCCAGCAGCCCCTCGCGAATAGCGCGAGGTTCCGGGGAGCTGTTTTTT
>.|TRBV6-6|.|TRBJ2-1
CASSYQDNEQFF
TGTGCCAGCAGTTACCAAGACAATGAGCAGTTCTTC
>TRBD2|TRBV28|.|TRBJ2-5
CASTASGRGKTQYF
TGTGCCAGCACCGCAAGCGGGAGAGGGAAGACCCAGTACTTC
>TRBD2|TRBV7-6|once|TRBJ2-3
CASSLGSREGRDTQYF
TGTGCCAGCAGCTTAGGGTCACGGGAGGGCCGAGATACGCAGTATTTT
>.|TRBV28|.|TRBJ2-7
CASSPRVYEQYF
TGTGCCAGCAGCCCCCGCGTCTACGAGCAGTACTTC
>.|TRBV30|few|TRBJ1-5
CAWSRTAVPQHF
TGTGCCTGGAGTCGGACTGCCGTTCCCCAGCATTTT
>.|TRBV19|.|TRBJ2-2
CASPGQNTGELFF
TGTGCCAGTCCGGGACAGAACACCGGGGAGCTGTTTTTT
>.|TRBV15|.|TRBJ1-2
CATSREGQGYGYTF
TGTGCCACCAGCAGAGAGGGCCAAGGCTATGGCTACACCTTC
>TRBD2|TRBV6-1|.|TRBJ2-5
CASSELAGAQYF
TGTGCCAGCAGTGAATTGGCGGGGGCCCAGTACTTC
>.|TRBV7-8|.|TRBJ2-1
CASLRERAGNEQFF
TGTGCCAGCCTGAGGGAGCGGGCCGGCAATGAGCAGTTCTTC
>.|TRBV2|.|TRBJ2-7
CASTSGPPLYEQYF
.
>.|TRBV28|.|TRBJ2-6
CASSLPRLGANVLTF
TGTGCCAGCAGTCTCCCTAGGCTTGGGGCCAACGTCCTGACTTTC
>.|TRBV30|.|TRBJ2-7
CAWAASYEQYF
TGTGCCTGGGCCGCCTCTTACGAGCAGTACTTC
>.|TRBV7-6|.|TRBJ1-2
CASSPELEGMGGYTF
TGTGCCAGCAGCCCGGAGTTAGAAGGAATGGGTGGCTACACCTTC
>TRBD2|TRBV28|.|TRBJ2-1
CASTPGLAGKNEQFF
TGTGCCAGCACCCCGGGACTAGCGGGAAAGAATGAGCAGTTCTTC
>TRBD1|TRBV7-9|.|TRBJ1-6
CASSPGQGPNSPLHF
TGTGCCAGCAGCCCGGGACAGGGACCGAATTCACCCCTCCACTTT
>.|TRBV18|.|TRBJ1-1
CASSQILETNTEAFF
TGTGCCAGCTCCCAGATTTTAGAGACGAACACTGAAGCTTTCTTT
>.|TRBV7-9|.|TRBJ1-5
CASSLSLSQPQHF
TGTGCCAGCAGCTTGTCACTGAGTCAGCCCCAGCATTTT